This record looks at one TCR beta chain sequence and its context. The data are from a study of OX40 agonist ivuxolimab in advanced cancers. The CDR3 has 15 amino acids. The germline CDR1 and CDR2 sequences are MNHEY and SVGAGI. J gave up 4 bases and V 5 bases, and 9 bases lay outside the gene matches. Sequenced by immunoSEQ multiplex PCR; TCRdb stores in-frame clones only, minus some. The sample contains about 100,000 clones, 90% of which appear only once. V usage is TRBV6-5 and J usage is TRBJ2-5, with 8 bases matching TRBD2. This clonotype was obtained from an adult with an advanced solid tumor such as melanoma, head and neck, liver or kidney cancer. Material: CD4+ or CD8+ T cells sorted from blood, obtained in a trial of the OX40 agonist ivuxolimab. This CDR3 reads CASSGTRSPGETQYF. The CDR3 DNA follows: TGTGCCAGCAGTGGGACTAGGTCGCCTGGAGAGACCCAGTACTTC.